This TCR beta chain was recovered during a study of PD-1 blockade in classical Hodgkin lymphoma (dated by TCRdb to the early 2020s). In the study overall: Nivolumab dosing was 3 mg/kg intravenously every 2 weeks, continuing until either disease progression or unacceptable toxicity. To define a peripheral blood immune signature of response to PD-1 blockade in classical Hodgkin lymphoma, the study combined TCR beta sequencing with CyTOF. Broader findings and caveats from the paper: Diversity was lower in patients who began nivolumab less than 1 year after ASCT, so these patients were left out of later analyses to avoid confounding by immune reconstitution. Trial patients achieving complete response had baseline diversity similar to newly diagnosed patients, whereas partial responders and progressors had significantly lower diversity. CD4+ but not CD8+ TCR diversity rose significantly by C4D1 (p=0.0027 vs p=0.16), most apparent in complete responders (p=0.02). Baseline TCR diversity was reported as lower in newly diagnosed patients than in healthy donors, and lower still in relapsed/refractory patients. The study was restricted to a single clinical trial cohort, and the causes of repertoire differences, possibly disease activity or prior therapy, were left undefined.

As concerns this clone: The target of this receptor is not known. Base qualities are not recorded, but no much larger clone differs from it by a single base.

The CDR3 covers 15 residues, taking in both the cysteine and the phenylalanine. Just CDR3 DNA is preserved here, 45 bases in frame from base 1. V is trimmed back by 5 bases and J by 4 bases, and the junction contains 5 bases that no gene match accounts for. From a lookup of the germline V gene, CDR1 and CDR2 are LGHNA and YSLEER. In light of the paper, this sample's time point label describes: cycle 2 day 1 (C2D1) of nivolumab. Every trial patient had relapsed following autologous stem cell transplantation, and prior brentuximab vedotin exposure was what differed among cohorts A, B and C. The trial cohort included 45 to 65 patients with relapsed/refractory classical Hodgkin lymphoma, and each patient had a best overall response of complete response, partial response or progressive disease. In the multi-cohort phase II CheckMate 205 trial, trial patients received single-agent nivolumab. Best overall response was determined by an independent review committee according to the 2007 International Working Group response criteria. Trial PBMCs were collected immediately before nivolumab initiation (C1D1) and during therapy at cycle 2 day 1 and cycle 4 day 1. Peripheral blood was collected in 8 mL Vacutainer Cell Preparation Tubes, from which PBMCs were isolated by centrifugation and then cryopreserved.

Genomic DNA was isolated using the Qiagen DNeasy kit from unsorted PBMCs as well as from negatively selected CD4+ and CD8+ fractions. Using primers that anneal to V and J segments, immunoSEQ multiplex PCR amplified the TCR beta CDR3 regions. Amplification bias was minimized using a synthetic immune receptor repertoire, and residual bias was removed computationally after sequencing. Per the original workflow: Repertoire diversity was quantified as the Shannon entropy index using custom Python scripts. Unsorted, CD4+ and CD8+ repertoires were analyzed separately, except for combined analyses in which CD4+ and CD8+ sequences were merged in silico. Clonal expansion was defined as a frequency increase of at least 2-fold after treatment compared with C1D1, and clones undetected at baseline were assigned a pseudocount of 0.5. Singleton clones were defined as clones with 0 or 1 copy at C1D1, and non-singleton clones were defined as clones with 2 or more copies. Clones expanded in unsorted samples were labelled as CD4+, CD8+ or unknown by matching protein sequences in sorted samples from the same patient. Wilcoxon tests on paired samples were used to test diversity changes from C1D1 to C4D1. As stored in TCRdb, this immuneACCESS dataset retains in-frame rearrangements with V and J assigned. A fraction of the clones does not appear; measured against another copy, unresolved V genes explain less than half of the discrepancy, and the remainder lacks a known reason. Clonal size and the V and J genes are those of that table, whereas D and trimming came from the DNA. The sample table lists about 43,000 clones, roughly 78% of them with a count of one. About 2.8% of the sample comes from the top ten.

The sequencing here drew on peripheral blood mononuclear cells (PBMCs), taken before the second cycle of nivolumab. The origin of this receptor is a human donor with classical Hodgkin lymphoma. The sequence links TRBV4-3 to TRBJ2-1, and 10 bases in between align with TRBD2. The encoded CDR3 is CASSLGTSVYNEQFF. The sequenced DNA is TGCGCCAGCAGCTTAGGGACTAGCGTATACAATGAGCAGTTCTTC.